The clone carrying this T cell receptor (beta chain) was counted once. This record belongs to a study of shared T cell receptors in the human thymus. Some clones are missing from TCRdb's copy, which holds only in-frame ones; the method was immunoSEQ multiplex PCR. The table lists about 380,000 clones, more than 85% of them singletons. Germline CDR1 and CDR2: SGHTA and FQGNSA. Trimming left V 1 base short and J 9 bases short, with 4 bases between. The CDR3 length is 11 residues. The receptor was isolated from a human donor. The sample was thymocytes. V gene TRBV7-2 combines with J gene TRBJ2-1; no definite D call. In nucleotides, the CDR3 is TGTGCCAGCAGCTTAGTACGTGAGCAGTTCTTC. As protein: CASSLVREQFF.